This T cell receptor (beta chain) stems from a study of T cells in Graves' hyperthyroidism and ophthalmopathy. Whole-study findings and limits: Most expanded thyroid clonotypes above 0.001 recurred in blood.

TCR beta CDR3 regions were amplified from RNA. Researchers ran a first-round RT-PCR on the TCR CDR3 using the HTBI primer set. MiXCR, applied by TCRdb to the multiplex PCR reads, yields one record per CDR3 protein. Among about 560,000 distinct CDR3 sequences, around 17% were seen once, and the ten largest hold around a sixth. Hyperthyroidism in the patients, aged 18 to 65, was newly diagnosed and under 2 months in duration. Diagnoses were made from clinical symptoms, serum measures (thyroxine and TRAb), thyroid ultrasound and orbital computed tomography. This clonotype was picked up a small number of times. Its antigen is currently unknown. There are 15 residues in the CDR3. Germline V gene sequence: CDR1 SGHDT, CDR2 YYEEEE. Trimming pared 2 bases from V and 2 bases from J, leaving 14 bases between.

Input material: blood. This clonotype originated in a woman under 30 with Graves' hyperthyroidism. The chain has TRBV5-6 and TRBJ2-7, with D possibly matching TRBD1 (6 bases). The CDR3 protein is CASSFLTGWTYEQYF. CDR3 DNA: TGTGCCAGCAGCTTTTTAACAGGGTGGACCTACGAGCAGTACTTC.